Below, 30 T cell receptor beta chains from the same sample are listed, as sequenced in a study of blood T cells in healthy people across ages. A sample-barcoded 5' primer and a J-beta primer mix were used in a second PCR of about 7 to 12 cycles. Each CDR3 protein gets one entry after TCRdb re-called the 5' RACE reads with MiXCR. The table records roughly 800,000 distinct CDR3 sequences, 55% to 75% of them present only once. Sequenced input: blood. The receptor set was obtained from a man in his thirties or forties in good health.

This clonotype has only a few counts. CDR3 protein: CSVAMAYSGELFF. The CDR3 DNA reads TGCAGCGTTGCGATGGCGTACTCCGGGGAGCTGTTTTTT. This chain connects TRBV29-1 to TRBJ2-2; D is uncertain. The length of the CDR3 is 13 residues. Between the trimmed V and J ends, which lost 4 bases and 6 bases, there was a span of 12 bases. CDR1 and CDR2 from the germline V gene are SQVTM and ANQGSEA.

The V call is TRBV7-2, the J call TRBJ2-7; possible D gene TRBD2, 5 bases. This CDR3 is 16 amino acids long. Trimming stripped 2 bases from V and 6 bases from J, with 20 bases between. CDR1 is SGHTA, CDR2 FQGNSA, per germline. The CDR3 sequence is CASSLYEDWIAGEQYF. The CDR3 DNA reads TGTGCCAGCAGCTTATACGAGGACTGGATCGCCGGCGAGCAGTACTTC. The full variable domain, in which reference TRBV7-2 and TRBJ2-7 provide the parts outside the CDR3, is GAGVSQSPSNKVTEKGKDVELRCDPISGHTALYWYRQSLGQGLEFLIYFQGNSAPDKSGLPSDRFSAERTGGSVSTLTIQRTQQEDSAVYLCASSLYEDWIAGEQYFGPGTRLTVT.

The chain couples TRBV10-3 to TRBJ1-6; D is unresolved. Germline V gene data show CDR1 as ENHRY and CDR2 as SYGVKD. There are 16 residues in the CDR3. Trimming shortened V by 2 bases and J by 9 bases, and 17 bases separated the two germline ends. The CDR3 DNA sequence: TGTGCCATCAGTGAGGAGACGGGGATTGGAATTTCACCCCTCCACTTT. It is translated as CAISEETGIGISPLHF.

The rearrangement joins TRBV4-2 to TRBJ2-1; 12 nucleotides line up with TRBD2. Germline trimming cut 3 bases from V and 0 bases from J; bases unmatched to any gene: 12. The germline V gene encodes CDR1 LGHNA and CDR2 YNFKEQ. The CDR3 totals 20 residues. The CDR3 DNA reads TGTGCCAGCAGCCAGGCCCTAACTAGCGGGGGGTCCCCCTCCTACAATGAGCAGTTCTTC. It is translated as CASSQALTSGGSPSYNEQFF.

The chain has TRBV7-9 and TRBJ2-7, with TRBD2 as a possible D gene (6 bases). Trimming pared 7 bases from V and 5 bases from J, leaving 18 bases between. The CDR3 covers 14 residues. Looked up from germline, CDR1 is SEHNR and CDR2 is FQNEAQ (reference sequence). CDR3 coding DNA: TGTGCCAGCACCCTGATCGGGGGTGAGAACGAGCAGTACTTC. This encodes CASTLIGGENEQYF. Full variable domain (remainder filled in from reference TRBV7-9 and TRBJ2-7): DTGVSQNPRHKITKRGQNVTFRCDPISEHNRLYWYRQTLGQGPEFLTYFQNEAQLEKSRLLSDRFSAERPKGSFSTLEIQRTEQGDSAMYLCASTLIGGENEQYFGPGTRLTVT.

This clonotype turned up a few times. V usage is TRBV6-5 and J usage is TRBJ2-7; possible D gene TRBD2, 6 bases. V was shortened by 6 bases and J by 6 bases, with 21 bases between the two germline ends. This CDR3 spans 15 amino acids. From germline, CDR1 is MNHEY and CDR2 SVGAGI. The DNA of the CDR3 is TGTGCCAGCAGCCGACGGACTATCCGAAGGTCCGAGCAGTACTTC. As protein: CASSRRTIRRSEQYF.

This chain links TRBV20-1 with TRBJ2-1, with TRBD2 matching 8 bases. Germline trimming cut 3 bases from V and 6 bases from J; bases unmatched to any gene: 7. CDR1 is DFQATT and CDR2 is SNEGSKA in the germline V gene (reference sequence). The CDR3 consists of 14 residues. The CDR3 DNA sequence: TGCAGTGCTAGGGTTAGCGGGATCGTCAATGAGCAGTTCTTC. It translates to CSARVSGIVNEQFF.

Only a few counts were recorded for this clonotype. The chain is built from TRBV20-1 and TRBJ2-1, with 15 bases that match TRBD2. Unmatched junction bases numbered 7, after V lost 5 bases and J lost 8 bases. Germline lookup yields CDR1 DFQATT and CDR2 SNEGSKA (reference sequence). This CDR3 comprises 15 residues. The CDR3 bases are TGCAGTGCTGTTACCGGGACTAGCGGGAGGTATGAGCAGTTCTTC. Amino acid sequence: CSAVTGTSGRYEQFF.

This chain connects TRBV12-3 or TRBV12-4 to TRBJ2-4; 9 bases are a match to TRBD2. The DNA end favors TRBJ2-5, so the J call may be wrong. The CDR3 has 15 residues. As DNA, the CDR3 is TGTGCCAGCAGGCCGCCTAGCGGGGATATAAAGACCCAGTACTTC. It codes for CASRPPSGDIKTQYF.

This sequence joins TRBV7-2 and TRBJ2-7; 8 bases line up with TRBD1. V dropped 1 base and J dropped 2; count of bases not matched to a gene: 7. This CDR3 region has 16 residues. Germline loops: CDR1 SGHTA, CDR2 FQGNSA. The chain's CDR3 is CASSLVRQGATYEQYF. The CDR3 DNA sequence: TGTGCCAGCAGCTTAGTCCGGCAGGGGGCTACCTACGAGCAGTACTTC. The complete variable domain, with remaining parts taken from reference TRBV7-2 and TRBJ2-7, reads GAGVSQSPSNKVTEKGKDVELRCDPISGHTALYWYRQSLGQGLEFLIYFQGNSAPDKSGLPSDRFSAERTGGSVSTLTIQRTQQEDSAVYLCASSLVRQGATYEQYFGPGTRLTVT.

The V and J genes are TRBV18 and TRBJ2-3; D ambiguous. This CDR3 is built from 15 residues. Germline CDR1 KGHSH, CDR2 LQKENI. V gave up 1 base and J gave up 0 bases, with 8 bases separating them. Written as DNA, the CDR3 is TGTGCCAGCTCACCACAGGAATCCAGCACAGATACGCAGTATTTT. It translates to CASSPQESSTDTQYF.

J is TRBJ2-1 and V is TRBV20-1, with unresolved D. CDR3 length equals 15 residues. V was clipped by 2 bases and J by 0 bases, with 11 bases between them. Germline V lookup: CDR1 DFQATT, CDR2 SNEGSKA (reference sequence). The CDR3 bases are TGCAGTGCTAGACTGGTGGGAAACTCCTACAATGAGCAGTTCTTC. Translation: CSARLVGNSYNEQFF.

The rearrangement links TRBV6-1 to TRBJ2-5; D unclear. V was trimmed by 5 bases and J by 5 bases, leaving 12 bases between them. The CDR3 consists of 13 residues. Per the germline V gene, CDR1 is MNHNS and CDR2 is SASEGT. CDR3 region: CASSTRIRETQYF. For the CDR3, the DNA is TGTGCCAGCAGTACTCGGATCCGGGAGACCCAGTACTTC.

This clonotype was observed a few times. V usage is TRBV12-3 or TRBV12-4 and J usage is TRBJ2-1, with 7 bases matching TRBD2. The V gene end was trimmed by 4 bases and the J gene end by 0 bases; junction bases not matched to a gene: 3. The CDR3 runs 15 residues. CDR3 sequence: CASSWDYASYNEQFF. The CDR3 DNA follows: TGTGCCAGCAGTTGGGACTATGCCTCCTACAATGAGCAGTTCTTC.

The chain couples TRBV19 to TRBJ1-2; the D gene is possibly TRBD1 (6 bases). Germline loops: CDR1 LNHDA, CDR2 SQIVND (reference sequence). The V end was cut by 2 bases, the J end by 6 bases, with 13 bases between. The CDR3 loop spans 14 amino acids. This chain's CDR3 is CASSISWTENGYTF. CDR3 bases: TGTGCCAGTAGTATAAGTTGGACAGAAAATGGCTACACCTTC.

V gene TRBV15 combines with J gene TRBJ2-7; D not certain. Germline V lookup: CDR1 LNHNV, CDR2 YYDKDF (reference sequence). The CDR3 totals 13 residues. Trimming pared 1 base from V and 1 base from J, leaving 5 bases between. CDR3 bases: TGTGCCACCAGCAGAGTACAGTCCTACGAGCAGTACTTC. It translates to CATSRVQSYEQYF.

This clonotype has just one count. The V call is TRBV7-2, the J call TRBJ2-2; 8 bases line up with TRBD2. The CDR3 totals 15 residues. Germline V gives CDR1 SGHTA, CDR2 FQGNSA. The V and J ends lost 5 bases and 1 base, in that order; junction bases with no gene match: 3. CDR3 loop: CASSPGGKNTGELFF. The CDR3 nucleotides read TGTGCCAGCAGCCCGGGAGGGAAGAACACCGGGGAGCTGTTTTTT.

This rearrangement joins TRBV20-1 to TRBJ2-1; the match to TRBD2 covers 10 bases. CDR3 length: 15 amino acids. V trimming: 2 bases; J trimming: 2 bases; junction bases outside the gene matches: 3. CDR1 is DFQATT and CDR2 is SNEGSKA in the germline V gene (reference sequence). The CDR3 reads CSARLSGRAYNEQFF. The CDR3 region has the DNA TGCAGTGCTAGACTCAGCGGGAGGGCCTACAATGAGCAGTTCTTC.

This clonotype was seen only a few times. The chain couples TRBV7-9 to TRBJ2-5; the match to TRBD2 covers 14 bases. The end of the DNA aligns better with TRBJ2-7, so the J call may be wrong. There are 16 residues in the CDR3. CDR1 is SEHNR and CDR2 is FQNEAQ in the germline V gene (reference sequence). The CDR3 nucleotides read TGTGCCAGCAGCTCGACTAGCGGGAGGGCCAGCTACGAGCAGTACTTC. Its translation: CASSSTSGRASYEQYF.

This sequence joins TRBV20-1 and TRBJ2-7; 11 bases match TRBD1. Germline V CDR1 and CDR2: DFQATT, SNEGSKA (reference sequence). Unmatched junction bases numbered 6, after V lost 6 bases and J lost 5 bases. The CDR3 loop spans 13 amino acids. The CDR3 reads CSAIGTGGNEQYF. CDR3 DNA: TGCAGTGCCATCGGGACAGGGGGTAACGAGCAGTACTTC.

The V call is TRBV28, the J call TRBJ2-3, with D perhaps TRBD2 (6 bases). This CDR3 has 15 residues. V lost 11 bases and J lost 5, with 23 bases in between. Per germline, CDR1 MDHEN and CDR2 SYDVKM. CDR3 region: CAADSPGLRLDTQYF. CDR3 sequence (DNA): TGTGCCGCTGACTCACCGGGACTTCGTTTAGATACGCAGTATTTT.

For the CDR3, the DNA is TGTGCCAGCAGCCCACAGACAGCCGCTGGGGCCAACGTCCTGACTTTC. It encodes CASSPQTAAGANVLTF. The chain employs TRBV14 and TRBJ2-6; D perhaps matches TRBD1 (5 bases). There are 16 residues in the CDR3. V dropped 4 bases and J dropped 2 bases, with 12 bases sitting between them. CDR1 is SGHDN, CDR2 FVKESK, per germline.

DNA of the CDR3: TGTGCCAGCAGTTTCCTCGATAATTCACCCCTCCACTTT. Translating it yields CASSFLDNSPLHF. The chain joins TRBV12-3 or TRBV12-4 to TRBJ1-6; the D is unclear. The CDR3 runs to 13 residues. V lost 3 bases and J 5 bases, leaving 5 bases between the germline ends.

The chain joins TRBV12-3 or TRBV12-4 to TRBJ2-3; perhaps D is TRBD1 or TRBD2 (5 bases each). This CDR3 comprises 15 residues. Trimming pared 2 bases from V and 4 bases from J, leaving 13 bases between. CDR3 residues: CASSLYPRDADTQYF. The DNA for the CDR3 is TGTGCCAGCAGTTTATACCCCAGGGACGCAGATACGCAGTATTTT.

This clonotype was counted between two and nine times. The chain carries TRBV28 and TRBJ2-5, with a tentative D call TRBD1 (5 bases). V was shortened by 5 bases and J by 1 base, with 14 bases between the two germline ends. Germline V CDR1 and CDR2: MDHEN, SYDVKM. This CDR3 is built from 15 residues. The CDR3 nucleotides read TGTGCCAGCAGTCCTGCGTCAGGGATCCAAGAGACCCAGTACTTC. Translated: CASSPASGIQETQYF.

The chain has TRBV9 and TRBJ1-3; D is possibly TRBD1 (5 bases). The germline V gene has CDR1 SGDLS and CDR2 YYNGEE. V was shortened by 3 bases and J by 0 bases, with 13 bases between the two germline ends. The CDR3 is 16 amino acids. CDR3 sequence (DNA): TGTGCCAGCAGCGCAAACACAGGAGTCTCTGGAAACACCATATATTTT. As protein: CASSANTGVSGNTIYF. Based on the CDR3 plus reference TRBV9 and TRBJ1-3, the full variable domain is DSGVTQTPKHLITATGQRVTLRCSPRSGDLSVYWYQQSLDQGLQFLIQYYNGEERAKGNILERFSAQQFPDLHSELNLSSLELGDSALYFCASSANTGVSGNTIYFGEGSWLTVV.

The chain joins TRBV4-1 to TRBJ1-5; D is undetermined. Germline CDR1 and CDR2: MGHRA and YSYEKL. This CDR3 comprises 14 residues. V lost 4 bases, J lost 3 bases, and 10 bases lay in between. CDR3 protein: CASSPHEDNQPQHF. The CDR3, as DNA: TGCGCCAGCAGCCCACACGAGGACAATCAGCCCCAGCATTTT.

This clonotype occurred a few times. The chain employs TRBV2 and TRBJ2-1; perhaps TRBD2 as D (5 bases). Germline CDR1 SNHLY, CDR2 FYNNEI. This CDR3 is built from 12 residues. The ends were cut back, 4 bases at V and 10 bases at J, with 11 bases in the middle. CDR3 protein: CASSAPASEQFF. CDR3 nucleotides: TGTGCCAGCAGTGCCCCCGCTAGCGAGCAGTTCTTC.

This chain links TRBV2 with TRBJ2-5, with 7 bases aligning to TRBD1. The CDR3 totals 15 residues. V was clipped by 6 bases and J by 4 bases; unmatched bases: 11. Germline V CDR1 and CDR2: SNHLY, FYNNEI. The CDR3 is CASRPAVGTVETQYF. In DNA form, the CDR3 reads TGTGCCAGCAGGCCTGCGGTCGGGACAGTAGAGACCCAGTACTTC.

This clonotype was picked up one time. The chain has TRBV6-5 and TRBJ2-1; a possible D gene is TRBD1 (6 bases). The CDR3 contains 16 residues. Between the trimmed V and J ends, which lost 2 bases and 2 bases, there was a span of 13 bases. Germline V gives CDR1 MNHEY, CDR2 SVGAGI. This CDR3 reads CASSYTRTEPYNEQFF. In nucleotides, the CDR3 is TGTGCCAGCAGTTACACCCGGACAGAGCCCTACAATGAGCAGTTCTTC.